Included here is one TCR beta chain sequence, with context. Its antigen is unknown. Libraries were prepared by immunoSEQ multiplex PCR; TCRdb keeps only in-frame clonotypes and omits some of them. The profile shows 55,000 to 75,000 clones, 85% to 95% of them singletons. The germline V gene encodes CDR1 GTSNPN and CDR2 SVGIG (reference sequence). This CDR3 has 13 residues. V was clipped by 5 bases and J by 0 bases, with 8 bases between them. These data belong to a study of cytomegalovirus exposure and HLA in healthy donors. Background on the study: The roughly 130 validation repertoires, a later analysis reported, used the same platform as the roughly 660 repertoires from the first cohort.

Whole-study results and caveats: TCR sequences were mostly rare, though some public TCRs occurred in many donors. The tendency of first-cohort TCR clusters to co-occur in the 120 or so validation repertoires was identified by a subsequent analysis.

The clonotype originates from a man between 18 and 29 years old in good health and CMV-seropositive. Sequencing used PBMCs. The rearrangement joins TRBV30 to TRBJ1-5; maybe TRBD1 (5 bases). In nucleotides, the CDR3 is TGTGCCTGGTCGACAGATAGCAATCAGCCCCAGCATTTT. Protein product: CAWSTDSNQPQHF. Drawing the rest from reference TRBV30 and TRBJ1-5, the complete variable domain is SQTIHQWPATLVQPVGSPLSLECTVEGTSNPNLYWYRQAAGRGLQLLFYSVGIGQISSEVPQNLSASRPQDRQFILSSKKLLLSDSGFYLCAWSTDSNQPQHFGDGTRLSIL.